Each of the 23 T cell receptor beta chains below was sequenced from the same sample in a study of cytomegalovirus exposure and HLA in healthy donors. PCR amplification relied on 60 Vbeta primers (plus 13 Jbeta primers). Sequenced by immunoSEQ multiplex PCR; TCRdb stores in-frame clones only, minus some. The sample gives over 150,000 clones, roughly 77% of which show up once; 3.7% is in the top ten. Sequenced material: PBMCs. All receptors derive from a man under 40 in good health and CMV-seropositive.

The chain couples TRBV2 to TRBJ2-3; 10 bases agree with TRBD2. Germline V lookup: CDR1 SNHLY, CDR2 FYNNEI. This CDR3 contains 15 residues. With V trimmed by 2 bases and J by 5 bases, 4 bases remained unmatched. The CDR3 protein is CASSETSGARDTQYF. CDR3 nucleotide sequence: TGTGCCAGCAGTGAAACTAGCGGGGCGAGAGATACGCAGTATTTT.

The J gene is TRBJ2-3, the V gene TRBV4-2; TRBD1 agrees at 8 bases. Germline CDR1 reads LGHNA; CDR2 reads YNFKEQ. There are 14 residues in the CDR3. Losses at the gene ends were 4 bases for V and 6 bases for J; bases not matched to a gene: 6. CDR3 in DNA: TGTGCCAGCAGCCCCCTGGACAGGGTTGATACGCAGTATTTT. It specifies CASSPLDRVDTQYF.

The rearrangement uses TRBV28 and TRBJ1-4; possible D gene TRBD1, 6 bases. Germline V CDR1 and CDR2: MDHEN, SYDVKM. CDR3 length: 15 amino acids. V was pared by 6 bases and J by 4 bases, with 15 bases between. CDR3 coding DNA: TGTGCCAGCAGCTCCCCGGGACACGTTAATGAAAAACTGTTTTTT. Translation gives CASSSPGHVNEKLFF.

The DNA for the CDR3 is TGTGCCATCAGTGAGCCCGGACAGGGAGCCACTGAAGCTTTCTTT. Translating it yields CAISEPGQGATEAFF. The rearrangement links TRBV10-3 to TRBJ1-1, with TRBD1 matching 8 bases. The CDR3 is 15 residues long. V lost 2 bases, J lost 4 bases, and 6 bases stayed unmatched. Germline V CDR1 and CDR2: ENHRY, SYGVKD.

The rearrangement links TRBV28 to TRBJ2-7; no definite D call. The CDR3 length is 13 residues. CDR1 MDHEN and CDR2 SYDVKM come from the germline V gene. The V end lost 2 bases, the J end lost 4 bases, and 9 bases lay between the germline ends. The CDR3 DNA reads as TGTGCCAGCAGTTTACCACAGAAATACGAGCAGTACTTC. The encoded protein is CASSLPQKYEQYF.

This clone was counted only a few times. The chain has TRBV5-4 and TRBJ1-1; D is undetermined. The CDR3 loop spans 13 amino acids. Germline CDR1 reads SGHNT; CDR2 reads YYREEE (reference sequence). The V gene lost 1 base and the J gene lost 5 bases, with 9 bases spanning the gap. The CDR3, as DNA: TGTGCCAGCAGCTTGACTGGGAGGACTGAAGCTTTCTTT. This encodes CASSLTGRTEAFF.

The chain uses TRBV4-3 and TRBJ2-1; D uncertain. The CDR3 spans 14 residues. Trimming took 0 bases from V and 5 from J, leaving 8 bases between them. In germline, CDR1 is LGHNA, CDR2 YSLEER. This chain's CDR3 is CASSQDSRNNEQFF. The CDR3 nucleotides are TGCGCCAGCAGCCAAGATAGCAGAAACAATGAGCAGTTCTTC.

This sequence joins TRBV5-1 and TRBJ2-2, with 9 bases that match TRBD1. V gave up 6 bases and J gave up 2 bases; unmatched junction bases: 5. This CDR3 contains 15 residues. Per germline, CDR1 SGHRS and CDR2 YFSETQ. CDR3 DNA: TGCGCCAGCATAGGGGACAGGGAAAACACCGGGGAGCTGTTTTTT. The encoded protein is CASIGDRENTGELFF.

V usage is TRBV7-9 and J usage is TRBJ2-3; maybe TRBD2 (6 bases). The CDR3 contains 15 residues. The V gene lost 1 base and the J gene lost 5 bases, with 13 bases spanning the gap. CDR1 is SEHNR, CDR2 FQNEAQ, per germline (reference sequence). CDR3 residues: CASSLVTGDGDTQYF. For the CDR3, the DNA is TGTGCCAGCAGCTTAGTTACGGGGGATGGAGATACGCAGTATTTT.

The V call is TRBV5-4, the J call TRBJ1-2; D is perhaps TRBD1 (6 bases). In germline, CDR1 is SGHNT, CDR2 YYREEE (reference sequence). V dropped 0 bases and J dropped 4 bases, with 13 bases sitting between them. The CDR3 consists of 15 residues. The CDR3: CASSLASGVAYGYTF. The CDR3 nucleotides read TGTGCCAGCAGCTTGGCGTCAGGGGTGGCCTATGGCTACACCTTC.

The chain links TRBV28 to TRBJ1-4, with 8 bases fitting TRBD1. Germline-derived CDR1 and CDR2 are MDHEN and SYDVKM. After removal of 1 base from V and 7 bases from J, the junction contained 5 bases not matched to a gene. CDR3 length equals 15 residues. The CDR3 sequence is CASSLSAGGGEKLFF. CDR3 sequence (DNA): TGTGCCAGCAGTTTATCGGCAGGGGGCGGTGAAAAACTGTTTTTT.

The genes are TRBV6-5 and TRBJ1-5, with D maybe TRBD1 (5 bases). Germline CDR1 and CDR2: MNHEY and SVGAGI. There are 15 residues in the CDR3. Trimming shortened V by 2 bases and J by 4 bases, and 12 bases separated the two germline ends. The CDR3 here is CASSYAPDSNQPQHF. In nucleotides, the CDR3 is TGTGCCAGCAGTTACGCCCCCGACAGTAATCAGCCCCAGCATTTT.

The chain recombines TRBV6-5 with TRBJ2-5, with D tentatively TRBD1 (6 bases). V shed 0 bases and J shed 9 bases, with 14 bases lying between them. There are 14 residues in the CDR3. CDR1 MNHEY and CDR2 SVGAGI come from the germline V gene. CDR3 sequence (DNA): TGTGCCAGCAGTTACTCGGTTCAGGGGCTGGCCCAGTACTTC. It yields the protein CASSYSVQGLAQYF.

This clone occurred once. The chain has TRBV6-5 and TRBJ2-7, with TRBD1 as a possible D gene (6 bases). The CDR3 sequence is 14 residues long. Trimming cost V 6 bases and J 0 bases, with 12 bases left between them. Germline assignment: CDR1 MNHEY and CDR2 SVGAGI. For the CDR3, the DNA is TGTGCCAGCAGCCACAGACAGGTCTCCTACGAGCAGTACTTC. Amino acids: CASSHRQVSYEQYF.

V usage is TRBV15 and J usage is TRBJ2-7; tentatively, D is TRBD1 (6 bases). Between the trimmed V and J ends, which lost 5 bases and 8 bases, there was a span of 22 bases. Germline V gene sequence: CDR1 LNHNV, CDR2 YYDKDF (reference sequence). The CDR3 contains 15 residues. The CDR3 sequence is CATSGGYRTASQQYF. The CDR3 region has the DNA TGTGCCACCAGCGGCGGTTATAGGACAGCTTCCCAGCAGTACTTC.

The rearrangement joins TRBV11-2 to TRBJ1-3; a possible D gene is TRBD1 (5 bases). Between the trimmed V and J ends, which lost 5 bases and 2 bases, there was a span of 10 bases. CDR1 SGHAT and CDR2 FQNNGV come from the germline V gene. The CDR3 runs 14 residues. The CDR3 DNA follows: TGTGCCAGCAGCGAAGTAGGGGCTGGAAACACCATATATTTT. Translating gives CASSEVGAGNTIYF.

This rearrangement joins TRBV5-6 to TRBJ1-2; TRBD1 matches at 10 bases. V lost 2 bases to trimming and J lost 4 bases; unmatched junction nucleotides: 11. The CDR3 spans 17 residues. The V gene's germline CDR1 is SGHDT and CDR2 YYEEEE. As DNA, the CDR3 is TGTGCCAGCAGCTTCCTCGGACAGGGGGGCTGGGGCTATGGCTACACCTTC. Translating it yields CASSFLGQGGWGYGYTF.

The chain employs TRBV9 and TRBJ2-7; no clear D. The CDR3 runs to 12 residues. CDR1 and CDR2 (germline): SGDLS, YYNGEE. The ends were cut back, 4 bases at V and 0 bases at J, with 5 bases in the middle. The CDR3 DNA is TGTGCCAGCAGCTCCAGCTCCTACGAGCAGTACTTC. Amino acids: CASSSSSYEQYF.

The chain uses TRBV5-1 and TRBJ2-7; 9 bases fit TRBD1. V was pared by 0 bases and J by 7 bases, with 5 bases of the junction left unmatched. The CDR3 loop spans 14 amino acids. Germline V CDR1 and CDR2: SGHRS, YFSETQ. For the CDR3, the DNA is TGCGCCAGCAGCTTGGAGGGACAGGGTAGGGAGCAGTACTTC. Its protein product is CASSLEGQGREQYF. The full variable domain, completed using reference TRBV5-1 and TRBJ2-7, is KAGVTQTPRYLIKTRGQQVTLSCSPISGHRSVSWYQQTPGQGLQFLFEYFSETQRNKGNFPGRFSGRQFSNSRSEMNVSTLELGDSALYLCASSLEGQGREQYFGPGTRLTVT.

The rearrangement joins TRBV9 to TRBJ1-5, with 7 bases identical to TRBD1. The CDR3 spans 16 residues. J was trimmed by 4 bases and V by 0 bases; bases with no gene match: 7. The germline CDR1 and CDR2 sequences are SGDLS and YYNGEE. CDR3 sequence reads: CASSVDGQGENQPQHF. The DNA for the CDR3 is TGTGCCAGCAGCGTAGATGGGCAGGGGGAGAATCAGCCCCAGCATTTT.

This chain uses TRBV19 with TRBJ2-5; 7 bases match TRBD1. Germline V gene sequence: CDR1 LNHDA, CDR2 SQIVND (reference sequence). This CDR3 comprises 14 residues. The trim removed 4 bases at V and 1 base at J, leaving 3 bases unmatched. The CDR3 sequence: CASSKRTGQETQYF. Written as DNA, the CDR3 is TGTGCCAGTAGTAAACGGACAGGCCAAGAGACCCAGTACTTC. Using reference TRBV19 and TRBJ2-5 for the parts outside the CDR3, the full variable domain is DGGITQSPKYLFRKEGQNVTLSCEQNLNHDAMYWYRQDPGQGLRLIYYSQIVNDFQKGDIAEGYSVSREKKESFPLTVTSAQKNPTAFYLCASSKRTGQETQYFGPGTRLLVL.

The chain links TRBV11-2 to TRBJ2-7; 9 bases line up with TRBD2. V was pared by 2 bases and J by 5 bases, with 10 bases of the junction left unmatched. The CDR3 has 16 residues. Germline assignment: CDR1 SGHAT and CDR2 FQNNGV. CDR3 bases: TGTGCCAGCAGCTTAATTGTGGGCGGGGGGGCCCACGAGCAGTACTTC. The encoded protein is CASSLIVGGGAHEQYF.

The chain recombines TRBV5-1 with TRBJ2-7; 8 positions agree with TRBD2. V lost 8 bases to trimming and J lost 4 bases; unmatched junction nucleotides: 11. The CDR3 has 14 residues. CDR1 is SGHRS, CDR2 YFSETQ, per germline. The CDR3 loop is CASSGGGMEYEQYF. Here the CDR3 DNA reads TGCGCCAGTTCCGGGGGGGGCATGGAGTACGAGCAGTACTTC.